This T cell receptor (beta chain) derives from a study of human versus mouse CDR3 diversity and MHC coevolution. Germline loops: CDR1 SGHRS, CDR2 YFSETQ. The CDR3 is 13 residues long. V gave up 3 bases and J gave up 7 bases; unmatched junction bases: 5. Remarks on this clone: Its specificity is unknown.

Findings of the study overall: Clonal inequality was lowest in most of the three human donors. Around 1.5 million TCR beta clonotypes were estimated for humans, the largest repertoire.

Data came from immunoSEQ multiplex PCR; TCRdb stores just in-frame clones and leaves some out. This sample has 50,000 to 70,000 clones, with over 90% found just once. The sample consisted of naive CD4+ T cells from blood. Subset: CD45RO-negative CD62L-positive naive CD4 T cells. This rearrangement joins TRBV5-1 to TRBJ1-2; 8 positions match TRBD1. The origin of this receptor is a person between 55 and 69 years old in good health. The CDR3 is CASSSQGASGYTF. As DNA, the CDR3 is TGCGCCAGCAGCTCCCAGGGGGCCAGTGGCTACACCTTC. Supplemented by reference TRBV5-1 and TRBJ1-2, the full variable domain reads KAGVTQTPRYLIKTRGQQVTLSCSPISGHRSVSWYQQTPGQGLQFLFEYFSETQRNKGNFPGRFSGRQFSNSRSEMNVSTLELGDSALYLCASSSQGASGYTFGSGTRLTVV.